Presented here are 24 T cell receptor beta chains from one specimen sequenced in a study of cytomegalovirus exposure and HLA in healthy donors. Sequencing was performed with immunoSEQ multiplex PCR; in TCRdb, only in-frame clones are kept and a portion is missing. The data show tens of thousands of clones, 90% to 95% seen once. The sample consisted of PBMCs. The receptors here all came from a woman younger than 30 in good health and CMV-seropositive.

This clone was seen a single time. The rearrangement links TRBV7-3 to TRBJ2-3, with 12 bases that match TRBD2. There are 16 residues in the CDR3. The V gene's germline CDR1 is SGHTA and CDR2 FQGTGA. J gave up 2 bases and V 5 bases, and 5 bases lay outside the gene matches. For the CDR3, the DNA is TGTGCCAGCAGCACCGGACTAGCGGGACTCACAGATACGCAGTATTTT. Residues: CASSTGLAGLTDTQYF. The variable domain in full, with the rest retrieved from reference TRBV7-3 and TRBJ2-3, is GAGVSQTPSNKVTEKGKYVELRCDPISGHTALYWYRQSLGQGPEFLIYFQGTGAADDSGLPNDRFFAVRPEGSVSTLKIQRTERGDSAVYLCASSTGLAGLTDTQYFGPGTRLTVL.

The chain couples TRBV28 to TRBJ1-4; no firm D call. Trimming took off 7 bases at V and 10 bases at J, with 16 bases between the two ends. The CDR3 sequence is 13 residues long. Germline CDR1 and CDR2: MDHEN and SYDVKM. CDR3 nucleotide sequence: TGTGCCAGCACCTCCCGCGGGTATGGAAAACTGTTTTTT. Its translation is CASTSRGYGKLFF.

This clone was recorded only once. V and J are TRBV6-5 and TRBJ2-7, with TRBD1 as a possible D gene (6 bases). V lost 7 bases to trimming and J lost 7 bases, with 20 bases between them. CDR1 and CDR2 from the germline V gene are MNHEY and SVGAGI. The CDR3 is 14 amino acids. CDR3 sequence reads: CASTSYRDHSEQYF. The CDR3 region has the DNA TGTGCCAGCACTAGCTACAGGGACCATAGTGAGCAGTACTTC.

The CDR3 protein is CASSERGVANYGYTF. DNA for the CDR3: TGTGCCAGCAGTGAACGGGGGGTAGCAAACTATGGCTACACCTTC. The chain links TRBV2 to TRBJ1-2, with D possibly matching TRBD1 (5 bases). Trimming cost V 2 bases and J 2 bases, with 12 bases left between them. The CDR3 extends over 15 amino acids. CDR1 and CDR2 from the germline V gene are SNHLY and FYNNEI.

This clone has a single count. The gene calls are TRBV6-1 and TRBJ2-1, with 7 positions matching TRBD1. This CDR3 is built from 15 residues. V dropped 7 bases and J dropped 0; count of bases not matched to a gene: 6. CDR1 and CDR2 (germline): MNHNS, SASEGT. The CDR3 loop reads CASKTGLSSYNEQFF. CDR3 coding DNA: TGTGCCAGCAAGACAGGGCTTAGCTCCTACAATGAGCAGTTCTTC.

This sequence joins TRBV11-2 and TRBJ2-7, with 9 bases aligning to TRBD1. V shed 5 bases and J 4 bases; nucleotides not matched to a gene: 6. This CDR3 is 14 amino acids long. Germline V gives CDR1 SGHAT, CDR2 FQNNGV. The CDR3 reads CASSQGQGLYEQYF. The DNA of the CDR3 is TGTGCCAGCAGCCAGGGACAGGGTCTGTACGAGCAGTACTTC.

The chain recombines TRBV7-2 with TRBJ2-7; a possible D gene is TRBD2 (5 bases). The germline V and J ends were trimmed by 1 base and 3 bases, with 10 bases remaining between them. Germline CDR1 is SGHTA and CDR2 is FQGNSA. The CDR3 contains 14 residues. Written as DNA, the CDR3 is TGTGCCAGCAGCTTAGTGAGAGGGAACTACGAGCAGTACTTC. Protein sequence: CASSLVRGNYEQYF.

The chain joins TRBV6-1 to TRBJ2-5; 8 bases fit TRBD2. The junction had 8 bases not matched to a gene; V was cut back by 0 bases and J by 5 bases. The germline V gene has CDR1 MNHNS and CDR2 SASEGT. The CDR3 runs to 16 residues. The CDR3 DNA follows: TGTGCCAGCAGTGAAGCTCTAGCGGGTGGGGGTGAGACCCAGTACTTC. This encodes CASSEALAGGGETQYF.

V usage is TRBV7-8 and J usage is TRBJ2-1; the match to TRBD1 covers 9 bases. The trim removed 5 bases at V and 6 bases at J, leaving 11 bases unmatched. This CDR3 is 16 amino acids long. From germline, CDR1 is SGHVS and CDR2 FQNEAQ. CDR3 coding DNA: TGTGCCAGCAGCGTACGGGACAGGGTTGTGATCAATGAGCAGTTCTTC. This gives the protein CASSVRDRVVINEQFF.

This chain joins TRBV4-1 and TRBJ2-2, with D unclear. The CDR3 is 12 residues long. Trimming removed 4 bases from V and 3 bases from J, with 3 bases in between. Germline CDR1 and CDR2: MGHRA and YSYEKL. In DNA, the CDR3 is TGCGCCAGCAGCCTATACACCGGGGAGCTGTTTTTT. It encodes CASSLYTGELFF.

As concerns this clone: Other DNA sequences of this sample code for an identical CDR3. V is TRBV14 and J is TRBJ2-6; 7 nucleotides align to TRBD1. Germline V gene data show CDR1 as SGHDN and CDR2 as FVKESK. V lost 4 bases and J lost 0; bases outside the gene matches: 3. The CDR3 loop spans 16 amino acids. The CDR3 DNA sequence: TGTGCCAGCAGCCGGACAGGTGGCTCTGGGGCCAACGTCCTGACTTTC. Translation gives CASSRTGGSGANVLTF.

The rearrangement links TRBV4-2 to TRBJ2-1; TRBD1 matches at 7 bases. The CDR3 runs to 17 residues. V gave up 3 bases and J gave up 1 base; unmatched junction bases: 9. The germline V gene has CDR1 LGHNA and CDR2 YNFKEQ. The CDR3 is CASSQDLLGQSYNEQFF. The CDR3 DNA reads TGTGCCAGCAGCCAGGATCTGCTGGGACAGTCCTACAATGAGCAGTTCTTC.

This clone has a single count. V gene TRBV7-6 combines with J gene TRBJ2-5; D might be TRBD2 (5 bases). CDR1 and CDR2 (germline): SGHVS, FNYEAQ. V dropped 5 bases and J dropped 2 bases, with 9 bases sitting between them. This CDR3 is 13 amino acids long. CDR3 bases: TGTGCCAGCAGCCCCTGGACTCAAGAGACCCAGTACTTC. It encodes CASSPWTQETQYF.

This clone was recorded once. J is TRBJ1-2 and V is TRBV10-2, with TRBD1 identical over 12 bases. The V segment lost 8 bases and the J segment 10 bases; nucleotides outside the gene matches: 5. Germline CDR1 WSHSY, CDR2 SAAADI. The CDR3 extends over 12 amino acids. CDR3 amino acids: CASSGTGGVYTF. The CDR3, as DNA: TGCGCCAGCTCCGGGACAGGGGGCGTCTACACCTTC.

In its sample, this clone was seen once. The J gene is TRBJ2-1, the V gene TRBV5-1; D gene unclear. The CDR3 length is 14 residues. Trimming left V 0 bases short and J 0 bases short, with 4 bases between. Germline CDR1 and CDR2: SGHRS and YFSETQ. CDR3 in DNA: TGCGCCAGCAGCTTGGCGAGCTCCTACAATGAGCAGTTCTTC. It yields the protein CASSLASSYNEQFF.

The chain employs TRBV5-1 and TRBJ2-7; 10 nucleotides align to TRBD2. Looked up from germline, CDR1 is SGHRS and CDR2 is YFSETQ. CDR3 size: 14 residues. Trimming took 3 bases from V and 4 from J; bases not matched to a gene: 4. The CDR3 DNA is TGCGCCAGCAGCTCTAGCGGGAGAAAGTACGAGCAGTACTTC. As protein: CASSSSGRKYEQYF.

The V gene is TRBV4-1, the J gene TRBJ2-1; tentatively, D is TRBD1 (6 bases). The CDR3 contains 17 residues. Deletions cut 2 bases from V and 6 bases from J, with 20 bases between. Germline V gives CDR1 MGHRA, CDR2 YSYEKL. The chain's CDR3 is CASSQQPQGRAGNEQFF. The DNA of the CDR3 is TGCGCCAGCAGCCAACAGCCTCAGGGGCGGGCTGGCAATGAGCAGTTCTTC.

A single count supports this clone. V is TRBV27 and J is TRBJ2-1, with 9 bases lining up with TRBD1. With 3 bases clipped from V and 7 bases from J, the junction kept 1 base outside the gene matches. This CDR3 is 13 amino acids long. Germline values: CDR1 MNHEY, CDR2 SMNVEV (reference sequence). Written as DNA, the CDR3 is TGTGCCAGCAGTTTGACAGGGGGGAATGAGCAGTTCTTC. It translates to CASSLTGGNEQFF.

This clone has only a few counts. The chain links TRBV25-1 to TRBJ2-3; D gene uncertain. This CDR3 contains 16 residues. The germline V and J ends were trimmed by 1 base and 3 bases, with 14 bases remaining between them. Germline V gene lookup returns CDR1 MGHDK and CDR2 SYGVNS. CDR3 bases: TGTGCCAGCAGTGAATGGCAACCTTTCGGGACAGATACGCAGTATTTT. Protein sequence: CASSEWQPFGTDTQYF.

As DNA, the CDR3 is TGTGCCAGCAGCCGCCAATGGAGAGCGGGGCCTACCGAGCAGTACTTC. Translating gives CASSRQWRAGPTEQYF. The rearrangement joins TRBV7-2 to TRBJ2-7, with 7 bases lining up with TRBD2. The CDR3 sequence is 16 residues long. With V trimmed by 5 bases and J by 6 bases, 16 bases remained unmatched. Germline CDR1 is SGHTA and CDR2 is FQGNSA.

J is TRBJ2-3 and V is TRBV6-5; no clear D gene. V was shortened by 7 bases and J by 2 bases, with 13 bases between the two germline ends. Germline V gene lookup returns CDR1 MNHEY and CDR2 SVGAGI. The CDR3 is made up of 14 amino acids. The CDR3 loop is CASTIKRPTDTQYF. The CDR3 nucleotides are TGTGCCAGCACCATCAAGAGGCCCACAGATACGCAGTATTTT.

The V call is TRBV5-1, the J call TRBJ2-7; 11 bases map to TRBD1. The CDR3 covers 16 residues. J gave up 1 base and V 3 bases, and 6 bases lay outside the gene matches. Germline V CDR1 and CDR2: SGHRS, YFSETQ. The CDR3, as DNA: TGCGCCAGCAGCTGGAGTGGGACAGGGGGGTCCTACGAGCAGTACTTC. It yields the protein CASSWSGTGGSYEQYF.

V gene TRBV9 combines with J gene TRBJ1-3, with a weak D call TRBD1 (5 bases). Per germline, CDR1 SGDLS and CDR2 YYNGEE. The CDR3 covers 12 residues. Trimming took 2 bases from V and 10 from J, leaving 10 bases between them. The CDR3 coding sequence is TGTGCCAGCAGCGTCCCAGGGCGGACCATATATTTT. It encodes CASSVPGRTIYF.

The genes are TRBV9 and TRBJ1-4; D is perhaps TRBD1 (5 bases). Germline V gene data show CDR1 as SGDLS and CDR2 as YYNGEE. The germline V and J ends were trimmed by 3 bases and 5 bases, with 11 bases remaining between them. The CDR3 runs 14 residues. The CDR3 coding sequence is TGTGCCAGCAGCGCGGGACTGGGGAATGAAAAACTGTTTTTT. Translating it yields CASSAGLGNEKLFF.